This T cell receptor beta chain was obtained from a study of graft-versus-host responses after intestinal transplantation. Libraries were prepared by immunoSEQ multiplex PCR; TCRdb keeps only in-frame clonotypes and omits some of them. This repertoire shows just under 65,000 clones, more than 85% found once; its top ten account for about 1.5%. The CDR3 spans 12 residues. CDR1 ENHRY and CDR2 SYGVKD come from the germline V gene. The J segment lost 2 bases and the V segment lost 7 bases, leaving 2 bases of the junction unmatched. Regarding this clone: Its antigen is currently unknown.

Study-level results: Present in recipient marrow, GvH clones included some that appeared first in ileum or blood. Graft-donor T cell macrochimerism in patients accompanied high graft-versus-host to host-versus-graft clonal ratios in allografts.

V gene TRBV10-3 combines with J gene TRBJ2-7; 7 nucleotides align to TRBD2. The receptor comes from a human donor who was the organ donor for an intestinal transplant. Sequencing used unstimulated CD8+ T cells sorted from spleen or lymph node cells, obtained before transplant. CDR3 coding DNA: TGTGCCATCATGGGAGGGACCTACGAGCAGTACTTC. This gives the protein CAIMGGTYEQYF.